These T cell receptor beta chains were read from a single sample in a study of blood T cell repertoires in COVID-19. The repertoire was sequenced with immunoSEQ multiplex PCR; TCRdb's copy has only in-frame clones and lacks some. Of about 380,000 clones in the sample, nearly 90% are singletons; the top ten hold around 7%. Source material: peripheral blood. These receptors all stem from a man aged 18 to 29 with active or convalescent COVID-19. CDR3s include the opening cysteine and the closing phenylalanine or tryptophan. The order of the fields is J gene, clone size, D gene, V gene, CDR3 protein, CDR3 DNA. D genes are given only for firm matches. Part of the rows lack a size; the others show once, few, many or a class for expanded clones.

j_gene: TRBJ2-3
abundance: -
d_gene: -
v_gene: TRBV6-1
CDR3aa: CASSDRAANTDTQYF
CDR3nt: TGTGCCAGCAGTGACCGAGCGGCTAACACAGATACGCAGTATTTT

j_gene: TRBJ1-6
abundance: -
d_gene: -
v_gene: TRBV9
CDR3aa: CASSVGWPYNSPLHF
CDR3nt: TGTGCCAGCAGCGTAGGGTGGCCCTATAATTCACCCCTCCACTTT

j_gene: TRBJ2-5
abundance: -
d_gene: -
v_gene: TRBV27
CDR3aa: CASSQAGTRETQYF
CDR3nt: TGTGCCAGCAGCCAGGCGGGAACGCGTGAGACCCAGTACTTC

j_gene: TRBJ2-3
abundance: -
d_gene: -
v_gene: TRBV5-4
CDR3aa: CASSGSAGNTQYF
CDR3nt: TGTGCCAGCAGTGGATCCGCGGGAAATACGCAGTATTTT

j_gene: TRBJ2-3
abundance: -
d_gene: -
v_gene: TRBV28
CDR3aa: CASSLLRRRRTDTQYF
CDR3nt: TGTGCCAGCAGTTTATTAAGACGGCGGCGCACAGATACGCAGTATTTT

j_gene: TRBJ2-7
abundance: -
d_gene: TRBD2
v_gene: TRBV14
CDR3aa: CASSQVGTSGGYEQYF
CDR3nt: TGTGCCAGCAGCCAAGTAGGGACTTCGGGAGGCTACGAGCAGTACTTC

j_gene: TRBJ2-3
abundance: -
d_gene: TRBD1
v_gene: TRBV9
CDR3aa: CASSVPDRGGTDTQYF
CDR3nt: TGTGCCAGCAGCGTCCCGGACAGGGGTGGCACAGATACGCAGTATTTT

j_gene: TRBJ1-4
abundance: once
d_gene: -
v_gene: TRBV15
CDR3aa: CATSRDLQVGEKLFF
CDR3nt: TGTGCCACCAGCAGAGATTTACAGGTCGGTGAAAAACTGTTTTTT

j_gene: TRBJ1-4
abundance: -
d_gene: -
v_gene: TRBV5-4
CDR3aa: CASRNRATNEKLFF
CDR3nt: TGTGCCAGCAGAAACAGAGCAACTAATGAAAAACTGTTTTTT

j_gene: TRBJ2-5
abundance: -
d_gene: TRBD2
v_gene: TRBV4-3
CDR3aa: CASSQDRTSAETQYF
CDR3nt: TGCGCCAGCAGCCAGGATCGGACTAGCGCAGAGACCCAGTACTTC

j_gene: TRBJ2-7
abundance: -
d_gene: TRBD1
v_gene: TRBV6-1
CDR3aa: CASSEAWGQGDYEQYF
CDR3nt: TGTGCCAGCAGTGAAGCTTGGGGACAGGGGGACTACGAGCAGTACTTC

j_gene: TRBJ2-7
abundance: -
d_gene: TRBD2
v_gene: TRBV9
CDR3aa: CASSVDSGGTYEQYF
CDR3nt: TGTGCCAGCAGCGTAGATAGCGGGGGGACCTACGAGCAGTACTTC

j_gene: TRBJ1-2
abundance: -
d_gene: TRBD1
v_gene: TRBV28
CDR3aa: CATRTGPNYGYTF
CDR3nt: TGTGCCACTCGGACAGGACCAAACTATGGCTACACCTTC

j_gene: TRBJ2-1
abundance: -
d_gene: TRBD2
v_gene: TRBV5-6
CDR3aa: CASSLYTGGGAYNEQFF
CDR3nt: TGTGCCAGCAGCTTGTATACGGGCGGGGGGGCCTACAATGAGCAGTTCTTC

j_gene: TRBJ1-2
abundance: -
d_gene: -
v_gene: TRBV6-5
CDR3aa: CASRGRGVGYTF
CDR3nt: TGTGCCAGCAGGGGGCGGGGGGTTGGCTACACCTTC

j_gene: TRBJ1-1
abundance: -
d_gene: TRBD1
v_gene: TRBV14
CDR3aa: CASSLRQGNTEAFF
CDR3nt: TGTGCCAGCAGCCTAAGACAGGGGAACACTGAAGCTTTCTTT

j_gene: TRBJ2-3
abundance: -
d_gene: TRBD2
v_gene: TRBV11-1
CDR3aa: CASSPTSGRGDTQYF
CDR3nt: TGTGCCAGCAGCCCGACTAGCGGGAGAGGAGATACGCAGTATTTT

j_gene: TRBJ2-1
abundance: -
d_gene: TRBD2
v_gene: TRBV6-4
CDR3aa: CASSDVAGGYNEQFF
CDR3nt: TGTGCCAGCAGTGACGTCGCGGGAGGGTACAATGAGCAGTTCTTC

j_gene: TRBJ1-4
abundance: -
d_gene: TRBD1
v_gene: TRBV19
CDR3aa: CASSTQGSYEKLFF
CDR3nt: TGTGCCAGTAGTACACAGGGGAGTTATGAAAAACTGTTTTTT

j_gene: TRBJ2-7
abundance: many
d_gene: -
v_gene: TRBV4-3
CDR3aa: CASSQDRRAYEQYF
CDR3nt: TGCGCCAGCAGCCAAGATCGCCGAGCCTACGAGCAGTACTTC

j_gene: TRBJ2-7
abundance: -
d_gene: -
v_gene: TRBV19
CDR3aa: CASSSGWRTYYEQYF
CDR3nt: TGTGCCAGTAGTAGTGGGTGGAGGACTTACTACGAGCAGTACTTC

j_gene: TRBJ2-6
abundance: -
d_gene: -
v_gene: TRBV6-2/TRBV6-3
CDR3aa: CASSLYRSGANVLTF
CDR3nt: TGTGCCAGCAGTCTCTACCGCTCTGGGGCCAACGTCCTGACTTTC

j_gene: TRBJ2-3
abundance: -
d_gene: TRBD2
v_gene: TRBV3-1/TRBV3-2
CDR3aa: CASSHTGFRTSIGTDTQYF
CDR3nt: TGTGCCAGCAGCCACACAGGGTTTAGGACTAGCATTGGCACAGATACGCAGTATTTT

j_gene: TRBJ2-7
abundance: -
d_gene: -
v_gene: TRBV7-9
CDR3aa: CASSHRDTSYEQYF
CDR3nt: TGTGCCAGCAGCCACCGGGACACCTCCTACGAGCAGTACTTC